One and the same sample provided the 3 T cell receptor beta chains below, sequenced in a study of blood T cell repertoires in COVID-19. Using immunoSEQ multiplex PCR, the repertoire was profiled, and TCRdb retains in-frame clones only, with some absent. Of a few hundred thousand clones listed, about 84% were seen once; the top ten hold about 7.7%. Sequencing was done on a sample of PBMCs or T cells enriched from blood (not recorded which). These receptors all stem from a woman aged 40 to 50 with acute COVID-19.

The chain couples TRBV24-1 to TRBJ1-2; 9 bases align to TRBD1. This CDR3 region has 17 residues. From germline, CDR1 is KGHDR and CDR2 SFDVKD. Trimming removed 2 bases from V and 7 bases from J; junction bases left unmatched: 13. CDR3 sequence (DNA): TGTGCCACCAGTGATTCTGTGGGACAGGGATTTTTGGGTGGCTACACCTTC. It yields the protein CATSDSVGQGFLGGYTF.

This chain uses TRBV7-9 with TRBJ1-4, with D perhaps matching TRBD1 (5 bases). Trimming shortened V by 0 bases and J by 7 bases, and 9 bases separated the two germline ends. The CDR3 covers 14 residues. The germline gives CDR1 SEHNR, CDR2 FQNEAQ (reference sequence). The CDR3 DNA is TGTGCCAGCAGCTTAGCTCAGGGAGGTGAAAAACTGTTTTTT. This translates into CASSLAQGGEKLFF.

This chain connects TRBV10-3 to TRBJ2-5; TRBD2 matches 9 bases. Trimming cost V 11 bases and J 1 base; bases outside gene matches: 5. Germline values: CDR1 ENHRY, CDR2 SYGVKD. The CDR3 is 13 amino acids. The CDR3 DNA sequence: TGTGCCGTGACTAGCGGCTTCCAAGAGACCCAGTACTTC. This sequence encodes CAVTSGFQETQYF.